This is a list of T cell receptor beta chains from one sample in a study of blood T cell repertoires in COVID-19. Assay used: immunoSEQ multiplex PCR; TCRdb lists only in-frame clones, some missing. This sample yields approximately 150,000 clones, of which 75% to 85% are seen a single time; around 6.7% belongs to the top ten. Specimen: peripheral blood. The receptors shown here come from a woman in her 50s in a cohort sampled during active or convalescent COVID-19. CDR3s include the opening cysteine and the closing phenylalanine or tryptophan. Each record gives: clone size, J gene, D gene, V gene, CDR3 DNA, CDR3 protein. The D gene is left open where the match is weak. The size entry is marked missing in some rows and otherwise reads once, few, many or a size class.

few,TRBJ2-5,NA,TRBV7-6,TGTGCCAGCAGCTTAGCGCGAGCGAACCAAGAGACCCAGTACTTC,CASSLARANQETQYF
NA,TRBJ2-3,TRBD2,TRBV6-1,TGTGCCAGCAGTGAATACCCTCTGACTAGCGGGGGGGTAACAGATACGCAGTATTTT,CASSEYPLTSGGVTDTQYF
once,TRBJ1-3,TRBD1,TRBV5-1,TGCGCCAGCAGCTTGGGGACAGGGGGGTCCCTAAGCTCTGGAAACACCATATATTTT,CASSLGTGGSLSSGNTIYF
NA,TRBJ2-7,TRBD1,TRBV4-1,TGCGCCAGCAGCCAAGTCTCTAGTCCCGGGACAGGGCCCTACGAGCAGTACTTC,CASSQVSSPGTGPYEQYF
once,TRBJ1-1,NA,TRBV2,TGTGCCAGCAGTGTAAGAGGGTACACTGAAGCTTTCTTT,CASSVRGYTEAFF
NA,TRBJ1-4,NA,TRBV13,TGTGCCAGCAGCTTAAGGCGGGGCCCTCAGGAAAAACTGTTTTTT,CASSLRRGPQEKLFF
NA,TRBJ2-1,NA,TRBV9,TGTGCCAGCAGCCCGGGTGGGGGGTACAATGAGCAGTTCTTC,CASSPGGGYNEQFF
NA,TRBJ1-3,NA,TRBV3-1/TRBV3-2,TGTGCCAGCAGCCAAGACGTCGGGGGGACATTAGCAAGCACCATATATTTT,CASSQDVGGTLASTIYF
NA,TRBJ1-1,TRBD1,TRBV4-2,TGTGCCAGCAGCCAAGGTAACACAGGGGCCACTGAAGCTTTCTTT,CASSQGNTGATEAFF
NA,TRBJ2-1,TRBD2,TRBV7-3,TGTGCCAGCAGTCCCGAGGGACTAGCGGGATACAATGAGCAGTTCTTC,CASSPEGLAGYNEQFF
few,TRBJ2-1,NA,TRBV20-1,TGCAGTGCTACAGGGTCTGGTGAGCAGTTCTTC,CSATGSGEQFF
NA,TRBJ2-7,TRBD2,TRBV12-3/TRBV12-4,TGTGCCAGCAGGACTAGCGGGGGGAGCGAGCAGTACTTC,CASRTSGGSEQYF
once,TRBJ1-4,TRBD1,TRBV5-1,TGCGCCAGCAGCAACAAATCCCCGGGACAGACTGATGAAAAACTGTTTTTT,CASSNKSPGQTDEKLFF
NA,TRBJ2-4,TRBD2,TRBV6-5,TGTGCCAGCAGAGACCCTAGCGGCAACAAAAACATTCAGTACTTC,CASRDPSGNKNIQYF
NA,TRBJ1-4,NA,TRBV9,TGTGCCAGCAGCCCCCAGGAGGCTCCCGGTGATGAAAAACTGTTTTTT,CASSPQEAPGDEKLFF
NA,TRBJ2-2,NA,TRBV11-1,TGTGCCAGCAGCTTGGAAACCACAGGAACCGGGGAGCTGTTTTTT,CASSLETTGTGELFF
NA,TRBJ2-7,TRBD2,TRBV15,TGTGCCACCGGGGGAGGGTACGAGCAGTACTTC,CATGGGYEQYF
NA,TRBJ1-2,TRBD1,TRBV4-3,TGCGCCAGCAGCCAACTCCTGACCCGGGACAGTTTTGAATATGGCTACACCTTC,CASSQLLTRDSFEYGYTF
NA,TRBJ1-1,NA,TRBV19,TGTGCCAGTACTGTCGACAGCCAAGCTTTCTTT,CASTVDSQAFF
NA,TRBJ1-2,NA,TRBV27,TGTGCCAGCAGACGCAGGGGTCCCCTCTATGGCTACACCTTC,CASRRRGPLYGYTF
NA,TRBJ2-5,NA,TRBV18,TGTGCCAGCTCACCCCGGGACTCGACCCCAGAGACCCAGTACTTC,CASSPRDSTPETQYF
NA,TRBJ2-7,NA,TRBV5-1,TGCGCCAGCAGCGCCACAGGGTCCTACGAGCAGTACTTC,CASSATGSYEQYF
NA,TRBJ2-3,TRBD2,TRBV29-1,TGCAGCGCCAAGACTAGCGGGGGCACAGATACGCAGTATTTT,CSAKTSGGTDTQYF
NA,TRBJ2-7,NA,TRBV2,TGTGCCAGCAGTGTTAACAACGCCTACGAGCAGTACTTC,CASSVNNAYEQYF
once,TRBJ2-2,TRBD2,TRBV7-7,TGTGCCAGCAAAAGACTAGCGGGGGCCGGCACCGGGGAGCTGTTTTTT,CASKRLAGAGTGELFF
NA,TRBJ1-4,NA,TRBV6-6,TGTGCCAGCTACCGGACAGCAACTAATGAAAAACTGTTTTTT,CASYRTATNEKLFF
NA,TRBJ2-2,TRBD2,TRBV4-1,TGCGCCAGCAGCCAAGATCCATTAGCGGGGGTGAACACCGGGGAGCTGTTTTTT,CASSQDPLAGVNTGELFF
NA,TRBJ1-2,NA,TRBV24-1,TGTGCCACCAGTGACCCGAGGGAGGTCGGCTACACCTTC,CATSDPREVGYTF
NA,TRBJ2-7,NA,TRBV5-1,TGCGCCAGCAGCTTAGGCAGGGACTCCTACGAGCAGTACTTC,CASSLGRDSYEQYF
once,TRBJ2-1,NA,TRBV1,TGCACCAGCAGCCCACGACTAGCGGGGGGACTAAGCTCCTACAATGAGCAGTTCTTC,CTSSPRLAGGLSSYNEQFF
NA,TRBJ1-2,TRBD1,TRBV5-6,TGTGCCAGCAGCTTACCGGGACAGGGGACGATTTATGGCTACACCTTC,CASSLPGQGTIYGYTF
once,TRBJ2-5,TRBD2,TRBV3-1/TRBV3-2,TGTGCCAGCAGCCAAGCTAGCGGAGTGACCCAGTACTTC,CASSQASGVTQYF
few,TRBJ2-5,TRBD1,TRBV12-3/TRBV12-4,TGTGCCAGCAGTTCCGACAGGGTTGAGACCCAGTACTTC,CASSSDRVETQYF